The present TCR beta chain was sequenced within a study of blood T cell repertoires in COVID-19. Whole-study context: PBMCs, B-cell-depleted T cells, or T cells were the source of the cDNA or gDNA that made up the material.

CDR3 size: 13 residues. Germline V CDR1 and CDR2: MNHEY, SMNVEV (reference sequence). V was clipped by 6 bases and J by 4 bases; unmatched bases: 4. Authors' data handling: Cell counts per sample came from amplifying reference gene primers. TCRdb's copy holds only in-frame clones and misses some; the assay was immunoSEQ multiplex PCR. The DNA was the basis for D and trimming; V, J and clone size are from that table. The sample shows more than 450,000 clones, 75% to 90% of them seen only once. The TCR was taken from a woman under 30 who had recovered from COVID-19. Sample: PBMCs or T cells enriched from blood (not recorded which). V gene TRBV27 combines with J gene TRBJ1-1, with 8 bases aligning to TRBD1. The CDR3 loop is CASSDRGITEAFF. Here the CDR3 DNA reads TGTGCCAGCAGCGACAGGGGTATCACTGAAGCTTTCTTT.